This T cell receptor (beta chain) was recovered during a study of T cell responses to AZD1222 COVID-19 vaccine. On this clone itself: Its antigen is not identified.

Libraries were prepared by immunoSEQ multiplex PCR; TCRdb keeps only in-frame clonotypes and omits some of them. The sample holds fewer than 200,000 clones; about 92% are singletons and the top ten take roughly 10%. V was trimmed by 1 base and J by 4 bases, leaving 7 bases between them. The length of the CDR3 is 14 residues. Per germline, CDR1 SGHTA and CDR2 FQGNSA. Study-wide findings and caveats: Nearly half of spike-specific TCRs reportedly target unmutated variant regions. Researchers took repertoire samples only after the peak T cell response had come. Increased Spike-specific TCR breadth and depth were observed after two AZD1222 doses.

This chain links TRBV7-2 with TRBJ2-2; D uncertain. Material: peripheral blood, obtained on day 0 of AZD1222 vaccination. The origin of this receptor is an adult in good health. Written as DNA, the CDR3 is TGTGCCAGCAGCTTAGAGGGTGTCACCGGGGAGCTGTTTTTT. Translated: CASSLEGVTGELFF.